Listed here are 2 T cell receptor beta chains from one sample, sequenced in a study of spatial heterogeneity in lung cancer. Study-level findings and limits: One measure, the expanded intratumoral alpha and beta TCR count, tracked tumor mutation counts.

From the 5' RACE reads, TCRdb called clonotypes with MiXCR, one entry per CDR3 protein. The sample has some 4,800 distinct CDR3 sequences, 5.5% to 7% seen once. Their specific antigens are unknown. The time point was: sample taken at primary tumor resection. Source: lung tumor tissue, taken at surgery. The receptor set was obtained from a male donor with early-stage non-small cell lung cancer.

This clonotype was counted at least ten times. This sequence joins TRBV29-1 and TRBJ2-3; 10 nucleotides match TRBD2. The junction had 6 bases not matched to a gene; V was cut back by 0 bases and J by 6 bases. The CDR3 has 15 amino acids. Germline V gene data show CDR1 as SQVTM and CDR2 as ANQGSEA. CDR3 in DNA: TGCAGCGTTGAAGATACGCTAGCGGGAGTGGATACGCAGTATTTT. Translation: CSVEDTLAGVDTQYF.

This clonotype showed up many times. The V and J genes are TRBV6-6 and TRBJ1-5; D ambiguous. The V end lost 2 bases, the J end lost 0 bases, and 11 bases lay between the germline ends. The CDR3 sequence is 16 residues long. CDR1 is MNHNY and CDR2 is SVGAGI in the germline V gene (reference sequence). DNA for the CDR3: TGTGCCAGCAGTTACGGAAGGTCGGTTAGCAATCAGCCCCAGCATTTT. Translation: CASSYGRSVSNQPQHF.